Each of the 7 T cell receptor beta chains below was sequenced from the same sample in a study of T cells after yellow fever vaccination. MiXCR was run by TCRdb on the 5' RACE reads, yielding one entry per CDR3 protein. The sample carries under 250,000 distinct CDR3 sequences, under 3.5% recorded once. The starting material was CD4+ T cells sorted from PBMCs, obtained 10 days after the yellow fever booster vaccination. The receptors derive from a man aged 18 to 29 who received the YFV17D yellow fever vaccine.

CDR3 loop: CASSPYAGQVSEKLFF. The CDR3 coding sequence is TGTGCCAGCAGCCCCTACGCAGGACAAGTCAGTGAAAAACTGTTTTTT. This chain joins TRBV12-3 or TRBV12-4 and TRBJ1-4, with D maybe TRBD1 (5 bases). This CDR3 contains 16 residues. V shed 6 bases and J shed 7 bases, with 21 bases lying between them.

This clonotype has ten or more counts. The chain uses TRBV6-6 and TRBJ2-1; D could derive from TRBD1 or TRBD2 (6 bases each). With 8 bases removed from V and 7 bases from J, the gap between germline ends came to 18 bases. Germline V CDR1 and CDR2: MNHNY, SVGAGI (reference sequence). The CDR3 is 14 residues long. The CDR3 DNA reads as TGTGCCAGCGACTGGAGGGCCCAGGGGAATGAGCAGTTCTTC. Its translation is CASDWRAQGNEQFF.

This clonotype was seen many times. The chain links TRBV6-1 to TRBJ2-2; D perhaps matches TRBD2 (6 bases). In germline, CDR1 is MNHNS, CDR2 SASEGT. Trimming removed 3 bases at V and 4 bases at J, with 12 bases between. This CDR3 contains 15 residues. The CDR3 here is CASSDRGFLTGELFF. The CDR3, as DNA: TGTGCCAGCAGTGACCGGGGGTTTCTCACCGGGGAGCTGTTTTTT.

This clonotype was observed many times. V gene TRBV19 combines with J gene TRBJ1-5; 9 bases match TRBD1. The V gene end was trimmed by 11 bases and the J gene end by 5 bases; junction bases not matched to a gene: 7. The germline V gene has CDR1 LNHDA and CDR2 SQIVND (reference sequence). The length of the CDR3 is 13 residues. The DNA for the CDR3 is TGTGCCTCCAGTCGGACAGGGGATCAGCCCCAGCATTTT. Translation gives CASSRTGDQPQHF.

The chain employs TRBV3-1 and TRBJ1-2; 8 bases match TRBD1. This CDR3 has 13 amino acids. Trimming took 4 bases from V and 6 from J; bases not matched to a gene: 4. CDR1 LGHDT and CDR2 YNNKEL come from the germline V gene (reference sequence). The CDR3 DNA sequence: TGTGCCAGCAGCCCTCAACAGGGGGATGGCTACACCTTC. Protein product: CASSPQQGDGYTF.

The sample holds a few counts of this clonotype. The chain couples TRBV7-2 to TRBJ1-2; D is possibly TRBD1 (6 bases). The CDR3 length is 17 residues. Looked up from germline, CDR1 is SGHTA and CDR2 is FQGNSA. V was cut by 3 bases and J by 0 bases, with 17 bases left in between. The CDR3 is CASSLGAPTGANYGYTF. The CDR3 DNA reads TGTGCCAGCAGCTTGGGCGCCCCGACAGGAGCTAACTATGGCTACACCTTC. The variable domain in full, with the rest retrieved from reference TRBV7-2 and TRBJ1-2, is GAGVSQSPSNKVTEKGKDVELRCDPISGHTALYWYRQSLGQGLEFLIYFQGNSAPDKSGLPSDRFSAERTGGSVSTLTIQRTQQEDSAVYLCASSLGAPTGANYGYTFGSGTRLTVV.

This clonotype was counted only a few times. The chain employs TRBV20-1 and TRBJ1-5; 9 bases are a match to TRBD1. CDR1 and CDR2 from the germline V gene are DFQATT and SNEGSKA (reference sequence). The CDR3 is made up of 15 amino acids. J lost 6 bases, V lost 3 bases, and 9 bases had no gene match. CDR3 DNA sequence: TGCAGTGCTAGTCGCCCGGGACAGGGTACTCAGCCCCAGCATTTT. Translated, it gives CSASRPGQGTQPQHF.